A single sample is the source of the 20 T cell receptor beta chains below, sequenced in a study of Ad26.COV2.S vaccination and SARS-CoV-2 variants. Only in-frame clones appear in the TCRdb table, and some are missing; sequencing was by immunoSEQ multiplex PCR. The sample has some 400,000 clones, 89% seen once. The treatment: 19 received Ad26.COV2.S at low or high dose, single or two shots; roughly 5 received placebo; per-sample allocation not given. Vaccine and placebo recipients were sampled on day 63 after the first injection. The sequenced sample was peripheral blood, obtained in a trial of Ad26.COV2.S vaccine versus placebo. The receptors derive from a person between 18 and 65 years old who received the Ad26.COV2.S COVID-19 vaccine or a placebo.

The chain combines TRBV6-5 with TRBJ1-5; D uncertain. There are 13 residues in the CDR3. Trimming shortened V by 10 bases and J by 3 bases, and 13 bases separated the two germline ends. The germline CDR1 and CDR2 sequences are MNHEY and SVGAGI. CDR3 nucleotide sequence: TGTGCCACCAGGTTGCAGAACAATCAGCCCCAGCATTTT. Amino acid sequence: CATRLQNNQPQHF.

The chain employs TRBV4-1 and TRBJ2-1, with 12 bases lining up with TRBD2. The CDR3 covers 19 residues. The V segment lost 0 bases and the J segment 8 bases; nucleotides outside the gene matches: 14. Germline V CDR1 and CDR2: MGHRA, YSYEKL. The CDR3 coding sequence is TGCGCCAGCAGCCAAGACCAGGTCCCCGGGACTAGCGGGTCCCATGAGCAGTTCTTC. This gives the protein CASSQDQVPGTSGSHEQFF.

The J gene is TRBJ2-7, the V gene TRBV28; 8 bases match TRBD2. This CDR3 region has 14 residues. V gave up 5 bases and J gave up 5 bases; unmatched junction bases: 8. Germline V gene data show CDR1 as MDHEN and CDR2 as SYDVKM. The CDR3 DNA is TGTGCCAGCAGTCCCCATAGCGGGATTAACGAGCAGTACTTC. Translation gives CASSPHSGINEQYF.

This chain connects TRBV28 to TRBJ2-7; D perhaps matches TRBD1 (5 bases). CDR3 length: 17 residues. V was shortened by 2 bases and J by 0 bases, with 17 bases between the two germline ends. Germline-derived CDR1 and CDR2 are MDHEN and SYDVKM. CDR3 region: CASSLPGGWTSSYEQYF. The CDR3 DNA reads TGTGCCAGCAGTTTACCCGGCGGATGGACAAGCTCCTACGAGCAGTACTTC.

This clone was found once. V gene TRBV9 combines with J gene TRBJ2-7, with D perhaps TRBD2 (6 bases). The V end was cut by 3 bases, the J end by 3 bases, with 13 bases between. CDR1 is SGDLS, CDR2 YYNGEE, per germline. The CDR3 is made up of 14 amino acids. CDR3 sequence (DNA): TGTGCCAGCAGCGGGGGACTCTCGGGCTACGAGCAGTACTTC. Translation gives CASSGGLSGYEQYF.

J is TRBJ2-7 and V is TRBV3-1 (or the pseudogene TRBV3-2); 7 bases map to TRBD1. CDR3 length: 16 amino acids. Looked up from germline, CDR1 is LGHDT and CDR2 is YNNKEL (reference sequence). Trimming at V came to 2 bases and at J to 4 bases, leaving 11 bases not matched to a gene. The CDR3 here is CASSQSLTGTLYEQYF. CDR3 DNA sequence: TGTGCCAGCAGCCAATCCCTGACAGGGACCTTATACGAGCAGTACTTC.

The CDR3 coding sequence is TGTGCCACCAGTGACTTAGGGGACAGGAACACCGGGGAGCTGTTTTTT. Its protein product is CATSDLGDRNTGELFF. The chain employs TRBV24-1 and TRBJ2-2; TRBD1 agrees at 7 bases. V lost 4 bases, J lost 1 base, and 5 bases stayed unmatched. Germline V CDR1 and CDR2: KGHDR, SFDVKD. The CDR3 extends over 16 amino acids.

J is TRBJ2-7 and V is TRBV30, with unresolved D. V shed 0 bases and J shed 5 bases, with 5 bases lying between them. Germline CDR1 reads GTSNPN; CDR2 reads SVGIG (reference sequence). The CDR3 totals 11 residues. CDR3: CAWSVQNEQYF. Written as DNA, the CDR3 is TGTGCCTGGAGTGTACAAAACGAGCAGTACTTC.

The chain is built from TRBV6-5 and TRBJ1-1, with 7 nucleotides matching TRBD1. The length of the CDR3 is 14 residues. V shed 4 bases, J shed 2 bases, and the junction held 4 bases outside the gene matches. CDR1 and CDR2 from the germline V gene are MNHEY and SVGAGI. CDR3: CASSWTGYNTEAFF. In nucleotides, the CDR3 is TGTGCCAGCAGTTGGACAGGCTATAACACTGAAGCTTTCTTT.

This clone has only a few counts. The CDR3 loop is CASSSTQGPDQPQHF. DNA for the CDR3: TGTGCCAGCAGTTCGACCCAGGGGCCAGATCAGCCCCAGCATTTT. The genes are TRBV27 and TRBJ1-5; D is possibly TRBD1 (6 bases). The CDR3 has 15 residues. The germline gives CDR1 MNHEY, CDR2 SMNVEV (reference sequence). V lost 4 bases and J 5 bases, leaving 15 bases between the germline ends.

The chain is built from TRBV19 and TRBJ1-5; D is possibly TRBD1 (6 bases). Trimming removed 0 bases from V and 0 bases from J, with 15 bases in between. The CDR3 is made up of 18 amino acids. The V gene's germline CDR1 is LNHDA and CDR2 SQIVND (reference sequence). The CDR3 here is CASSIDLVDRTSNQPQHF. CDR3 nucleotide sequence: TGTGCCAGTAGTATAGATCTGGTAGACAGGACTAGCAATCAGCCCCAGCATTTT.

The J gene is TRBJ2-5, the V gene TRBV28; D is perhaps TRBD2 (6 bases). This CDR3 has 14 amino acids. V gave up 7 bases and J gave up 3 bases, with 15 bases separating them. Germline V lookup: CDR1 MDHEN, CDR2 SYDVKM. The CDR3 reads CASNMGLHEETQYF. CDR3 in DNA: TGTGCCAGCAATATGGGACTCCACGAAGAGACCCAGTACTTC. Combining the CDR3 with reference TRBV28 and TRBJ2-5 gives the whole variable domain DVKVTQSSRYLVKRTGEKVFLECVQDMDHENMFWYRQDPGLGLRLIYFSYDVKMKEKGDIPEGYSVSREKKERFSLILESASTNQTSMYLCASNMGLHEETQYFGPGTRLLVL.

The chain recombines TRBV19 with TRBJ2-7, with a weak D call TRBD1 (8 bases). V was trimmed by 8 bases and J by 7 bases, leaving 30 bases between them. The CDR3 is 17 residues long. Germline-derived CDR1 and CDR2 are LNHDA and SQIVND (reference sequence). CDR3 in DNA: TGTGCCAGTTCAAGGGGATGGGACAGGCGGGAGCATCGGGAGCAGTACTTC. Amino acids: CASSRGWDRREHREQYF. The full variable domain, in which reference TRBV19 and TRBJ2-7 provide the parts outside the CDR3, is DGGITQSPKYLFRKEGQNVTLSCEQNLNHDAMYWYRQDPGQGLRLIYYSQIVNDFQKGDIAEGYSVSREKKESFPLTVTSAQKNPTAFYLCASSRGWDRREHREQYFGPGTRLTVT.

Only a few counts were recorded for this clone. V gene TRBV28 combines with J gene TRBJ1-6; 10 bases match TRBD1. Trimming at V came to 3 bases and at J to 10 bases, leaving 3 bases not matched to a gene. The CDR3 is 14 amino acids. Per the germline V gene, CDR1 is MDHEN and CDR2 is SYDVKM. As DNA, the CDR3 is TGTGCCAGCAGTTTCGGACAGGGGGACTCACCCCTCCACTTT. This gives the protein CASSFGQGDSPLHF.

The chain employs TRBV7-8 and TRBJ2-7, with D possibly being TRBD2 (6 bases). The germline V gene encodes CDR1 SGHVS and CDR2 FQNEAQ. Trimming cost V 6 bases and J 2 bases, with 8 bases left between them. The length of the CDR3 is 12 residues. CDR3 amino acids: CASRRGTYEQYF. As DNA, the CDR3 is TGTGCCAGCAGGCGGGGCACCTACGAGCAGTACTTC. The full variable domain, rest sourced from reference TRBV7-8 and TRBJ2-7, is GAGVSQSPRYKVAKRGQDVALRCDPISGHVSLFWYQQALGQGPEFLTYFQNEAQLDKSGLPSDRFFAERPEGSVSTLKIQRTQQEDSAVYLCASRRGTYEQYFGPGTRLTVT.

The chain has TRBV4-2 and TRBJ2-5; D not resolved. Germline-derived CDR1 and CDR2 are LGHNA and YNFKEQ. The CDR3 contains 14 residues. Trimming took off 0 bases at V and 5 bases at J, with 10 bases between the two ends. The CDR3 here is CASSQEWGGETQYF. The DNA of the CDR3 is TGTGCCAGCAGCCAAGAATGGGGTGGGGAGACCCAGTACTTC.

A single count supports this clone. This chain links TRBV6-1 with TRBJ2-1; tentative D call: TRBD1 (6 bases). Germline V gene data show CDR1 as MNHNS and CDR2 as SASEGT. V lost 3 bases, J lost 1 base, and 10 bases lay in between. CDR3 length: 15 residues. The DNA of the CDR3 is TGTGCCAGCAGTGAGGGGGCTGGTTCCTACAATGAGCAGTTCTTC. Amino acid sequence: CASSEGAGSYNEQFF.

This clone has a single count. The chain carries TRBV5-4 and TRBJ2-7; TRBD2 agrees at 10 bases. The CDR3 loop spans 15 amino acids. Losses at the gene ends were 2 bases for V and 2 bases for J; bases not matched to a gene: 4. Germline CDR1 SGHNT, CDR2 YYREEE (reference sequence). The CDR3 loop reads CASSLAGGLTYEQYF. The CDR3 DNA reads TGTGCCAGCAGCTTAGCGGGAGGGCTCACCTACGAGCAGTACTTC.

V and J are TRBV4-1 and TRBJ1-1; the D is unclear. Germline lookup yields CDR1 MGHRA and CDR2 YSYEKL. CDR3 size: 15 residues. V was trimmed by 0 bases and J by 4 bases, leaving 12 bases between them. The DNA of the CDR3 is TGCGCCAGCAGCCAAGATCGCGGATGGGGCACTGAAGCTTTCTTT. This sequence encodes CASSQDRGWGTEAFF.

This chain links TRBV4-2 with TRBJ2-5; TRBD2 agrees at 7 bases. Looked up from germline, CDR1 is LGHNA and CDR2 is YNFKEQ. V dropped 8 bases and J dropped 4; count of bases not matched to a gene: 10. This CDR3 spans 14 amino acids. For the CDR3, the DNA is TGTGCCAGCGGGGCTGGCGGGAGAACAGAGACCCAGTACTTC. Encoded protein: CASGAGGRTETQYF.